The text below deals with one T cell receptor (beta chain). What it recognizes is unknown. Sequencing of TCR beta covered CD8+ and CD4+ T cells obtained from blood. The sample belongs to a study of CD8 T cells in Susac syndrome. General study results and limits: It was acknowledged by the study that relatively few individuals were included in its TCR sequencing and HLA analysis.

CDR3 length: 16 residues. The germline V gene has CDR1 SEHNR and CDR2 FQNEAQ (reference sequence). Trimming took 2 bases from V and 0 from J, leaving 13 bases between them. When the RNA was reverse transcribed, random hexamers were used with an input of roughly 0.45 to 1 ug. Amplification of TCR beta CDR3 across 54 Vbeta and 13 Jbeta was performed with immunoSEQ multiplex PCR. One entry per CDR3 protein, called by TCRdb with MiXCR from the immunoSEQ multiplex PCR reads. The repertoire holds roughly 150,000 distinct CDR3 sequences, with about 91% as singletons. The rearrangement links TRBV7-9 to TRBJ1-1; D remains unclear. This sequence was found in a human donor in good health. What was sequenced was CD4+ T cells from PBMCs. The CDR3 sequence is CASSLLSTRMNTEAFF. In nucleotides, the CDR3 is TGTGCCAGCAGCTTACTTTCCACCCGGATGAACACTGAAGCTTTCTTT.